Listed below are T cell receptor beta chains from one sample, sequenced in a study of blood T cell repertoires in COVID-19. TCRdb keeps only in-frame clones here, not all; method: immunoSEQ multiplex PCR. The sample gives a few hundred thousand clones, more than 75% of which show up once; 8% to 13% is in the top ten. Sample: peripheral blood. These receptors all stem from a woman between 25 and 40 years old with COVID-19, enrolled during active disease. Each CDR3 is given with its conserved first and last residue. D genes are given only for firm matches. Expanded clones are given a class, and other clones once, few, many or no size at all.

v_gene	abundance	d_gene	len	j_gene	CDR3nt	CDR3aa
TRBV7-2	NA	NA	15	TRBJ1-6	TGTGCCAGCAGCTTAGCGGGGAGAATCAATTCACCCCTCCACTTT	CASSLAGRINSPLHF
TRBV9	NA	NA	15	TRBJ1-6	TGTGCCAGCAGCCCGGACAGAGGTTTTAATTCACCCCTCCACTTT	CASSPDRGFNSPLHF
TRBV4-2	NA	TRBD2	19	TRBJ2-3	TGTGCCAGCAGCCAAGTGGGGGTGAGGGTAGCGGGTGAAACCGATACGCAGTATTTT	CASSQVGVRVAGETDTQYF
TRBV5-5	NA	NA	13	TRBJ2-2	TGTGCCAGCAGCTGGCTTAGCGCCGGGGAGCTGTTTTTT	CASSWLSAGELFF
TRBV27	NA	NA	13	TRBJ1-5	TGTGCCAGCAGTTTACGGGGGGGTCAGCCCCAGCATTTT	CASSLRGGQPQHF
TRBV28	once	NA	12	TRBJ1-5	TGTGCCAGCAGTTTATTAGTTCAGCCCCAGCATTTT	CASSLLVQPQHF
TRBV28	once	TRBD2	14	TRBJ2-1	TGTGCCAGCAATGCAGCGGGAGGCTACAATGAGCAGTTCTTC	CASNAAGGYNEQFF
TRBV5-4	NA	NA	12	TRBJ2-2	TGTGCCAGCAGACAGGGCACCGGGGAGCTGTTTTTT	CASRQGTGELFF
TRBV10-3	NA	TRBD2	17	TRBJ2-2	TGTGCCATCAGTGAGTCTCCTAGCGGGAGAGAGGCCGGGGAGCTGTTTTTT	CAISESPSGREAGELFF
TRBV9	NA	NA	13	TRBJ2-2	TGTGCCAGCAGCGCCCAGGGGCTCGGGGAGCTGTTTTTT	CASSAQGLGELFF
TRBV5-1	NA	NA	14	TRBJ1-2	TGCGCCAGCAGCCCCTGGACAGAGAACTATGGCTACACCTTC	CASSPWTENYGYTF
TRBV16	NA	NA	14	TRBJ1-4	TGTGCCAGCAGCCAATTCGGGCCGGGAGGGGAACTGTTTTTT	CASSQFGPGGELFF
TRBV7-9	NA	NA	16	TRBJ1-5	TGTGCCAGCAGCTCCTCAGGGGATCGCAGCAATCAGCCCCAGCATTTT	CASSSSGDRSNQPQHF
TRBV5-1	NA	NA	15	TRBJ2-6	TGCGCCAGCAGCTTGGTCCCCGTGGGGGCCAACGTCCTGACTTTC	CASSLVPVGANVLTF
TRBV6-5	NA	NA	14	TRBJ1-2	TGTGCCAGCAGTCAGGGCTCCCCTAACTATGGCTACACCTTC	CASSQGSPNYGYTF
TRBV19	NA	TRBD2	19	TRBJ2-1	TGTGCCAGTAGTATAGGGGCTAGCGGGAGGGCCGTCTCCTACAATGAGCAGTTCTTC	CASSIGASGRAVSYNEQFF
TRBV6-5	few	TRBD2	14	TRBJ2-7	TGTGCCAGCAGTTTTGGGGGGGAATACAACGAGCAGTACTTC	CASSFGGEYNEQYF
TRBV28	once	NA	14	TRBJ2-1	TGTGCCAGCTCCCCTGCCGGGAACTACAATGAGCAGTTCTTC	CASSPAGNYNEQFF
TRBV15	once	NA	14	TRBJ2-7	TGTGCCACCAGCCCTTCCTGGGCCGAGAGCGAGCAGTACTTC	CATSPSWAESEQYF
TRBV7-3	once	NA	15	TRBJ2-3	TGTGCCAGCAGCTTAACGCGGATAGACCTCGATACGCAGTATTTT	CASSLTRIDLDTQYF
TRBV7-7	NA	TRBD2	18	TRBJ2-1	TGTGCTAGCAGCTCAAAGCGGGAAAGGGTCAAACCGGGGCATGAGCAGTTCTTC	CASSSKRERVKPGHEQFF
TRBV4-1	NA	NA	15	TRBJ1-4	TGCGCCAGCAGCCTCGGAGGGGCCACTAATGAAAAACTGTTTTTT	CASSLGGATNEKLFF
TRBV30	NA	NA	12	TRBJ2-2	TGTGCCTGGGGTCAGGGTACCGGGGAGCTGTTTTTT	CAWGQGTGELFF
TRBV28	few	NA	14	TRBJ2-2	TGTGCCAGCAGTTTACCAGTGAACACCGGGGAGCTGTTTTTT	CASSLPVNTGELFF
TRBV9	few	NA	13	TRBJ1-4	TGTGCCAGCAGCGTAGGAGGTGTTGAAAAACTGTTTTTT	CASSVGGVEKLFF
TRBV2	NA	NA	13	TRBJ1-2	TGTGCCAGCAGTGAAGACGGGAAGGATGGCTACACCTTC	CASSEDGKDGYTF
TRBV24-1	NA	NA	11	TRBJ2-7	TGTGCCACCAGTGATTTCGACGAGCAGTACTTC	CATSDFDEQYF
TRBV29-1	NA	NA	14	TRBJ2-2	TGCAGCGTTCCAGGGCAGGGATGGACCGGGGAGCTGTTTTTT	CSVPGQGWTGELFF
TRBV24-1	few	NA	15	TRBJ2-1	TGTGCCACCAGTGCACGATCCGGAGGGCAATGGGAGCAGTTCTTC	CATSARSGGQWEQFF
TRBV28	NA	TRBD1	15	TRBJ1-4	TGTGCCAGCAGTCCGGGACAGGGGTCTTGGGAAAAACTGTTTTTT	CASSPGQGSWEKLFF
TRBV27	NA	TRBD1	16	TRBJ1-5	TGTGCCAGCAGCGAGGGGACAGGGGGCTTAGGGCAGCCCCAGCATTTT	CASSEGTGGLGQPQHF
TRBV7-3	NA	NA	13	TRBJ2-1	TGTGCCAGCAGCCAAGCGAGTAGGGGTGAGCAGTTCTTC	CASSQASRGEQFF
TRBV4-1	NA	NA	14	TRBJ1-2	TGCGCCAGCAGCCAAGAAGAGATCAACTATGGCTACACCTTC	CASSQEEINYGYTF
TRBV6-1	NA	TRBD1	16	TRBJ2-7	TGTGCCAGCAGTGACCCTAGGGACAGGGGCCACTACGAGCAGTACTTC	CASSDPRDRGHYEQYF
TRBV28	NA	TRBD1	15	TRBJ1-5	TGTGCCAGCCGTTTGATGACAGGGCCCAATCAGCCCCAGCATTTT	CASRLMTGPNQPQHF
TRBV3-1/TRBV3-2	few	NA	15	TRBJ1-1	TGTGCCAGCAGCCGCCAAAGTTGGGGGGGCACTGAAGCTTTCTTT	CASSRQSWGGTEAFF
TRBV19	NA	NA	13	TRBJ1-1	TGTGCCAGTAGTATTCAGGGGAGGGCTGAAGCTTTCTTT	CASSIQGRAEAFF
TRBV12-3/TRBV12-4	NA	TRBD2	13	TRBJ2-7	TGTGCCAGCAGTTGGGGGACTACGAGCGAGCAGTACTTC	CASSWGTTSEQYF
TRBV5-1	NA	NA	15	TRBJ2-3	TGCGCCAGCAGTCTCGGGTTGGGGGCAGCAGATACGCAGTATTTT	CASSLGLGAADTQYF
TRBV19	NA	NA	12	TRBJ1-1	TGTGCCAGTAGTATCGAGGGCGTCGAAGCTTTCTTT	CASSIEGVEAFF
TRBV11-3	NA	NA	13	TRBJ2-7	TGTGCCAGCAGCTTAGACCCCAGGGGCGAGCAGTACTTC	CASSLDPRGEQYF
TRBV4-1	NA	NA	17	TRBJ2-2	TGCGCCAGCAGCCAAGATCTACGGGGGGCGAATACCGGGGAGCTGTTTTTT	CASSQDLRGANTGELFF
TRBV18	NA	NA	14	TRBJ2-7	TGTGCCAGCTCACCACCGGCGGACTCCTACGAGCAGTACTTC	CASSPPADSYEQYF
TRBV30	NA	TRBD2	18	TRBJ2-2	TGTGCCTGGAGTGCCCTCCTTCCTCTAGCGGGAGACACCGGGGAGCTGTTTTTT	CAWSALLPLAGDTGELFF
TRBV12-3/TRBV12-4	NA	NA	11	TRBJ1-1	TGTGCCAGCAGTTTAGGCATAGCAGCTTTCTTT	CASSLGIAAFF
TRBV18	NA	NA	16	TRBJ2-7	TGTGCCAGCTCACTAAAACAGGCCCCCCACTCCTACGAGCAGTACTTC	CASSLKQAPHSYEQYF
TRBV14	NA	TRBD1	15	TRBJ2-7	TGTGCCAGCAGCCAAGTTGCAGGGGGTACCTACGAGCAGTACTTC	CASSQVAGGTYEQYF
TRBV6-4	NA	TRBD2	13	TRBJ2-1	TGTGCCAGCAGTGAACTAGCGGGAAATGAGCAGTTCTTC	CASSELAGNEQFF
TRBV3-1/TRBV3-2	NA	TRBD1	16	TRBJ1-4	TGTGCCAGCAGCCCGGGACAGGGCCCCACTAATGAAAAACTGTTTTTT	CASSPGQGPTNEKLFF
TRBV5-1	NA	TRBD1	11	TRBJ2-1	TGCGCCAGCAGCCTGACAGGGGAGCGGTTCTTC	CASSLTGERFF
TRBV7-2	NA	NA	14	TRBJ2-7	TGTGCCAGCAGCCTGGGACTGCCCCCACACGAGCAGTACTTC	CASSLGLPPHEQYF
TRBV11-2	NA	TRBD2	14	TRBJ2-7	TGTGCCAGCAGCTTAGAGCGGGAGGGTTACGAGCAGTACTTC	CASSLEREGYEQYF
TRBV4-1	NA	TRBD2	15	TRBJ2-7	TGCGCCAGCAGCCAAGAAGCTCGGGAGGGCTACGAGCAGTACTTC	CASSQEAREGYEQYF
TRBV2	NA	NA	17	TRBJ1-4	TGTGCCAGCAGTCAGGGGCGGTTTCTAACAACTAATGAAAAACTGTTTTTT	CASSQGRFLTTNEKLFF
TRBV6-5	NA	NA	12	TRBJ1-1	TGTGCCAGTTGGAGGGGGAACACTGAAGCTTTCTTT	CASWRGNTEAFF
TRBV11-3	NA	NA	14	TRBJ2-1	TGTGCCAGCAGCCCCGGAAGCGTTAACAATGAGCAGTTCTTC	CASSPGSVNNEQFF
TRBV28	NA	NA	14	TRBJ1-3	TGTGCCAGCAGTTCCCCAACGGCTGGAAACACCATATATTTT	CASSSPTAGNTIYF
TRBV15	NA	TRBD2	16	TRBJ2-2	TGTGCCACCAGCAGATTCGGGACTACGGGGACCGGGGAGCTGTTTTTT	CATSRFGTTGTGELFF
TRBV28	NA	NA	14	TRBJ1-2	TGTGCCAGCAGGAGCGGCCAGGTATTTTATGGCTACACCTTC	CASRSGQVFYGYTF